Described below is a single TCR beta chain sequence and its context. This receptor's antigen is unknown. No qualities accompany the bases; no much larger clone lies one base away. Counted from cysteine to phenylalanine, this CDR3 has 12 amino acids. Only CDR3 DNA is held: 36 bases, read in frame from base 1. V and J are truncated by 2 bases and 7 bases respectively, leaving an intervening sequence of 9 bases. Reading the germline V gene gives CDR1 SGHDT and CDR2 YYEEEE. The method behind the library was the immunoSEQ multiplex PCR assay. The table comes from immuneACCESS by way of TCRdb, which keeps in-frame sequences with V and J called. Part of the clones is missing from these tables; in studies checked, under half for an unresolved V gene and the rest for unknown reasons. Within this sample are some 140,000 clones, with approximately 94% of them counted one time only. The ten largest clones take up around 6.2% of the sample.

This sample is drawn from a study of control samples from healthy donors and cancer patients (dated by TCRdb to about 2020). The sequence is built from TRBV5-6 and TRBJ1-1, and possibly TRBD1, on 5 matching bases. The receptor comes from a man aged 35 to 55 in good health. The sequencing input was blood. CDR3 protein: CASSFREGEAFF. The sequenced DNA: TGTGCCAGCAGCTTCAGGGAGGGTGAAGCTTTCTTT.